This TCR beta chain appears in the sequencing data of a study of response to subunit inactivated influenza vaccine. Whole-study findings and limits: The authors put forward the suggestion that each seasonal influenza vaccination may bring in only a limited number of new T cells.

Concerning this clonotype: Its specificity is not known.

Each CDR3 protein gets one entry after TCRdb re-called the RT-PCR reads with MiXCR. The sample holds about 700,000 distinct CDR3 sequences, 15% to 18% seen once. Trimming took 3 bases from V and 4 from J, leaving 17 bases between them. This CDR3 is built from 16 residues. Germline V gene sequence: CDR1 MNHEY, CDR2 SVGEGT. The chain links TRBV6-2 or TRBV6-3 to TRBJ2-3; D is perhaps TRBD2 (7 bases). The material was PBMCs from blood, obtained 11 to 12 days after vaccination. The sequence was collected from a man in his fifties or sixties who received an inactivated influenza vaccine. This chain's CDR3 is CASSYFAGARADTQYF. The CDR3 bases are TGTGCCAGCAGTTATTTCGCGGGGGCACGCGCAGATACGCAGTATTTT.